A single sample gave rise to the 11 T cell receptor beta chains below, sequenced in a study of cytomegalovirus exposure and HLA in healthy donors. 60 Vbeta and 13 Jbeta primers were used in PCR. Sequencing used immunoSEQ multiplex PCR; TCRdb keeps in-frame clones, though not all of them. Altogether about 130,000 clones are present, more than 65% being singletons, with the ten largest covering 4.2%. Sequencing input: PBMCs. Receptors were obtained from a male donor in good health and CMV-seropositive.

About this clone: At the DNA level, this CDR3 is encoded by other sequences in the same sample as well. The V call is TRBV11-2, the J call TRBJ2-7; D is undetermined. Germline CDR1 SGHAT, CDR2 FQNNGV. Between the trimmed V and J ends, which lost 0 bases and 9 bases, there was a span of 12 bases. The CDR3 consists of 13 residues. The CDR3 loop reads CASSLESPSGQYF. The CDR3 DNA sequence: TGTGCCAGCAGCTTAGAAAGCCCCTCCGGGCAGTACTTC. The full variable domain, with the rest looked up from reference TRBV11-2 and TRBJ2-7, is EAGVAQSPRYKIIEKRQSVAFWCNPISGHATLYWYQQILGQGPKLLIQFQNNGVVDDSQLPKDRFSAERLKGVDSTLKIQPAKLEDSAVYLCASSLESPSGQYFGPGTRLTVT.

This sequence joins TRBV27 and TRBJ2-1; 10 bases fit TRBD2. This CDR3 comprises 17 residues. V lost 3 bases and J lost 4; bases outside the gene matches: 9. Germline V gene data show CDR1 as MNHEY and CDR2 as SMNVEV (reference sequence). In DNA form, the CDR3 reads TGTGCCAGCAGTTTGAAAGACAGGACTAGCGGATACAATGAGCAGTTCTTC. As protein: CASSLKDRTSGYNEQFF.

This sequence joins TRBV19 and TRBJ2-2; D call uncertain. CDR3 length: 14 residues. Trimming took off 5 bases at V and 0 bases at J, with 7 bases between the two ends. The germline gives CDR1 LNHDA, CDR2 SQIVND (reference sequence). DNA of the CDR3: TGTGCCAGTAGTTGGCAGGCGAACACCGGGGAGCTGTTTTTT. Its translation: CASSWQANTGELFF. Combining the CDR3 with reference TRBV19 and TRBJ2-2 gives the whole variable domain DGGITQSPKYLFRKEGQNVTLSCEQNLNHDAMYWYRQDPGQGLRLIYYSQIVNDFQKGDIAEGYSVSREKKESFPLTVTSAQKNPTAFYLCASSWQANTGELFFGEGSRLTVL.

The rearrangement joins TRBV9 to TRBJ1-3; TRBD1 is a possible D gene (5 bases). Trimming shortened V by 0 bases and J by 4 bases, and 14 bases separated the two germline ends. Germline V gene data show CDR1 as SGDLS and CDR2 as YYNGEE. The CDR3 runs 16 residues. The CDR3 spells CASSVVGRASGNTIYF. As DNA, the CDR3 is TGTGCCAGCAGCGTAGTTGGCAGGGCATCCGGAAACACCATATATTTT.

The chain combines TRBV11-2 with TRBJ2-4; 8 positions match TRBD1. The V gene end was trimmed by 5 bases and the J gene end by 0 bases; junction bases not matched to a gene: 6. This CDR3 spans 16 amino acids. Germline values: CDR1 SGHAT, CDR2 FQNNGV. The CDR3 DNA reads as TGTGCCAGCAGCAAAGGACAGGGAGCAGCCAAAAACATTCAGTACTTC. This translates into CASSKGQGAAKNIQYF.

CDR3 sequence reads: CASRNPPWTAGNTIYF. In nucleotides, the CDR3 is TGTGCCAGCAGAAACCCTCCCTGGACAGCTGGAAACACCATATATTTT. V usage is TRBV28 and J usage is TRBJ1-3; TRBD1 is a possible D gene (6 bases). The germline V gene encodes CDR1 MDHEN and CDR2 SYDVKM. Trimming shortened V by 6 bases and J by 2 bases, and 17 bases separated the two germline ends. CDR3 length: 16 amino acids.

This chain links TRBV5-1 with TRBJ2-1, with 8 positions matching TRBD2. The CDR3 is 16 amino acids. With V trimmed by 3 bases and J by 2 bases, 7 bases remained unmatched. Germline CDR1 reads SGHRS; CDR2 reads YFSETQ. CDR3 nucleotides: TGCGCCAGCAGCTCCCGTAGCGGGGTTACCTACAATGAGCAGTTCTTC. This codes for CASSSRSGVTYNEQFF. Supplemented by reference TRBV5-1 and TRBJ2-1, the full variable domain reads KAGVTQTPRYLIKTRGQQVTLSCSPISGHRSVSWYQQTPGQGLQFLFEYFSETQRNKGNFPGRFSGRQFSNSRSEMNVSTLELGDSALYLCASSSRSGVTYNEQFFGPGTRLTVL.

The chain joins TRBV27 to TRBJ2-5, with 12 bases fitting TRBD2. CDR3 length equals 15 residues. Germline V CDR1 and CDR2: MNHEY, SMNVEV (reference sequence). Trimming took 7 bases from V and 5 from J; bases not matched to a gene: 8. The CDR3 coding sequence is TGTGCCAGCACCAGGACTAGCGGGATTTTCGAGACCCAGTACTTC. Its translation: CASTRTSGIFETQYF.

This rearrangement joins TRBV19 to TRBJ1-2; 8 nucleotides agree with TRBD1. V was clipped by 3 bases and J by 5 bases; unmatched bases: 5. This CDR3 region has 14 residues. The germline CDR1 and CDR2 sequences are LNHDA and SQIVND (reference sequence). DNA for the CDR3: TGTGCCAGTAGTATTGGGACAGGCGCGTATGGCTACACCTTC. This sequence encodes CASSIGTGAYGYTF.

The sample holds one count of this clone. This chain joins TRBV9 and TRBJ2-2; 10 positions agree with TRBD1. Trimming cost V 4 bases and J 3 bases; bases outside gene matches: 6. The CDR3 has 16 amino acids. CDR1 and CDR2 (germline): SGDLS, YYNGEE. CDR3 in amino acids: CASSITGQGYTGELFF. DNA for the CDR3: TGTGCCAGCAGCATAACGGGACAGGGGTACACCGGGGAGCTGTTTTTT.

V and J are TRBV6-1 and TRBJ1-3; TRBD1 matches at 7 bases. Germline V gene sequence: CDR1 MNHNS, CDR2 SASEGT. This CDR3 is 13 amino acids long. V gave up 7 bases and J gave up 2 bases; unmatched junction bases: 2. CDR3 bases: TGTGCCAGCAAGGGGGCTCCTGGAAACACCATATATTTT. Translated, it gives CASKGAPGNTIYF.